These 26 T cell receptor beta chains were all obtained from the same sample, sequenced in a study of human T cells and chemical hapten exposure. A single record per CDR3 protein comes from TCRdb applying MiXCR to the RACE reads. The data show roughly 380,000 distinct CDR3 sequences, with more than 5% seen just once and around 6% held by the top ten. Stated time point: patch test 2, 6 weeks after DPC sensitization. Regarding treatment: therapeutic diphenylcyclopropenone sensitization with weekly scalp DPC. The source was whole blood, collected in connection with sensitization to the hapten diphenylcyclopropenone (DPC). These receptors all come from a woman aged 18-35 years with alopecia areata. Some clones in this sample may be carry-over from other donors' samples.

As to this clonotype: At one end the junction does not follow the germline gene, possibly because of a read error. This rearrangement joins TRBV7-9 to TRBJ1-1; D possibly corresponds to TRBD1 (5 bases). The CDR3 is 14 amino acids. CDR1 SEHNR and CDR2 FQNEAQ come from the germline V gene (reference sequence). CDR3 coding DNA: TGTGCCAGCAGCGTAGCCGGGACTAGGGGAGAAGCTTTCTTT. Its protein product is CASSVAGTRGEAFF.

This clonotype was seen only a few times. Here the CDR3 DNA reads TGTGCCAGCAGCCTACTGACGCGGGATGACGCTCCGGGAGAGACCCAGTACTTC. It specifies CASSLLTRDDAPGETQYF. V is TRBV11-1 and J is TRBJ2-5; perhaps TRBD2 as D (6 bases). The V end lost 5 bases, the J end lost 4 bases, and 26 bases lay between the germline ends. Germline assignment: CDR1 SGHAT and CDR2 FQDESV (reference sequence). The CDR3 has 18 residues.

V and J are TRBV23-1 and TRBJ2-6; 7 bases match TRBD1. TRBV23-1 qualifies as an ORF whose function is uncertain. The CDR3 length is 16 residues. With V trimmed by 3 bases and J by 1 base, 3 bases remained unmatched. As DNA, the CDR3 is TGCGCCAGCAGTCACACGACAGGGTCTGGGGCCAACGTCCTGACTTTC. Translation gives CASSHTTGSGANVLTF.

This clonotype was picked up a small number of times. The V and J genes are TRBV13 and TRBJ1-1; the D is unclear. Trimming left V 1 base short and J 0 bases short, with 12 bases between. CDR1 and CDR2 (germline): PRHDT, FYEKMQ (reference sequence). The CDR3 consists of 16 residues. DNA of the CDR3: TGTGCCAGCAGCTTAGAAAGTCTACAGATGAACACTGAAGCTTTCTTT. Translation gives CASSLESLQMNTEAFF.

This clonotype was detected only a few times. V usage is TRBV2 and J usage is TRBJ1-6; 8 bases are shared with TRBD1. Germline V gene lookup returns CDR1 SNHLY and CDR2 FYNNEI. The V segment lost 6 bases and the J segment 9 bases; nucleotides outside the gene matches: 4. The CDR3 has 13 residues. In DNA, the CDR3 is TGTGCCAGCAGAGGACAGGGAGGTTCACCCCTCCACTTT. Translation gives CASRGQGGSPLHF.

This clonotype was observed many times. The chain links TRBV7-6 to TRBJ1-6; TRBD1 matches 7 bases. CDR1 is SGHVS, CDR2 FNYEAQ, per germline. Losses at the gene ends were 5 bases for V and 10 bases for J; bases not matched to a gene: 11. This CDR3 region has 15 residues. The CDR3: CASSPTTGLESPLHF. In nucleotides, the CDR3 is TGTGCCAGCAGCCCCACGACAGGGTTAGAATCACCCCTCCACTTT.

This clonotype was detected many times. V is TRBV6-5 and J is TRBJ1-2; 8 bases match TRBD1. Germline V gene data show CDR1 as MNHEY and CDR2 as SVGAGI. V shed 6 bases, J shed 6 bases, and the junction held 6 bases outside the gene matches. The CDR3 extends over 13 amino acids. The CDR3 DNA reads as TGTGCCAGCAGCCCAGGGGGCGTTCATGGCTACACCTTC. It is translated as CASSPGGVHGYTF.

This clonotype was recorded a few times. This sequence joins TRBV18 and TRBJ2-3; 7 nucleotides align to TRBD1. Losses at the gene ends were 6 bases for V and 0 bases for J; bases not matched to a gene: 9. This CDR3 is 16 amino acids long. Germline loops: CDR1 KGHSH, CDR2 LQKENI. The CDR3 sequence is CASSRFNRGSTDTQYF. In DNA, the CDR3 is TGTGCCAGCTCCCGGTTTAACAGGGGCAGCACAGATACGCAGTATTTT.

This clonotype was found many times. The chain combines TRBV6-6 with TRBJ1-1; the D is unclear. The CDR3 length is 11 residues. V was clipped by 2 bases and J by 7 bases, with 5 bases between them. Per the germline V gene, CDR1 is MNHNY and CDR2 is SVGAGI (reference sequence). The CDR3: CASSYQIEAFF. In DNA form, the CDR3 reads TGTGCCAGCAGTTACCAAATTGAAGCTTTCTTT.

This clonotype has a count of ten or more. The genes are TRBV7-2 and TRBJ2-3; possible D gene TRBD2, 6 bases. Germline loops: CDR1 SGHTA, CDR2 FQGNSA. The CDR3 is made up of 14 amino acids. V was clipped by 1 base and J by 4 bases, with 9 bases between them. DNA of the CDR3: TGTGCCAGCAGCTTAGGGACGGGGGCAGATACGCAGTATTTT. Residues: CASSLGTGADTQYF.

This clonotype was seen many times. The rearrangement joins TRBV2 to TRBJ1-1; the D is unclear. This CDR3 has 13 residues. V lost 3 bases to trimming and J lost 3 bases, with 8 bases between them. The germline V gene has CDR1 SNHLY and CDR2 FYNNEI. CDR3 sequence (DNA): TGTGCCAGCAGTGACGAGGTAGACACTGAAGCTTTCTTT. It translates to CASSDEVDTEAFF.

The J gene is TRBJ2-7, the V gene TRBV5-6; maybe TRBD1 (6 bases). With 5 bases removed from V and 9 bases from J, the gap between germline ends came to 12 bases. Germline CDR1 and CDR2: SGHDT and YYEEEE. CDR3 length: 11 residues. CDR3 in amino acids: CASSQGRAQYF. The CDR3 DNA follows: TGTGCCAGCAGTCAGGGGCGGGCGCAGTACTTC.

The chain joins TRBV7-3 to TRBJ2-2; 8 nucleotides match TRBD2. This CDR3 spans 16 amino acids. V trimming: 1 base; J trimming: 4 bases; junction bases outside the gene matches: 5. The V gene's germline CDR1 is SGHTA and CDR2 FQGTGA. The CDR3 sequence is CASSLKAGGTTGELFF. CDR3 sequence (DNA): TGTGCCAGCAGCTTAAAGGCGGGGGGAACCACCGGGGAGCTGTTTTTT.

This clonotype was seen repeatedly, ten times or more. The chain recombines TRBV20-1 with TRBJ1-2; D may be TRBD1 (5 bases). The CDR3 has 11 residues. V lost 3 bases and J lost 4, with 6 bases in between. Germline loops: CDR1 DFQATT, CDR2 SNEGSKA (reference sequence). The CDR3 protein is CSARTVYGYTF. CDR3 DNA sequence: TGCAGTGCTAGGACAGTCTATGGCTACACCTTC.

This clonotype was recorded at least ten times. This chain uses TRBV7-3 with TRBJ2-7; 7 bases are a match to TRBD1. Per germline, CDR1 SGHTA and CDR2 FQGTGA. After removal of 4 bases from V and 2 bases from J, the junction contained 5 bases not matched to a gene. The CDR3 has 14 amino acids. The CDR3 sequence: CASSSGQTPYEQYF. CDR3 nucleotide sequence: TGTGCCAGCAGCTCGGGACAGACCCCCTACGAGCAGTACTTC.

The sample holds a few counts of this clonotype. V gene TRBV4-3 combines with J gene TRBJ2-5; 7 nucleotides line up with TRBD1. The CDR3 length is 17 residues. Germline V gene data show CDR1 as LGHNA and CDR2 as YSLEER. Trimming removed 5 bases from V and 3 bases from J; junction bases left unmatched: 15. CDR3 sequence reads: CASSTENTGELKETQYF. The CDR3 DNA sequence: TGCGCCAGCAGCACCGAAAATACAGGGGAATTAAAAGAGACCCAGTACTTC.

The CDR3, as DNA: TGTGCCAGCAGTGGGACAGGGATGAACACTGAAGCTTTCTTT. Translated: CASSGTGMNTEAFF. The chain has TRBV2 and TRBJ1-1, with 8 positions matching TRBD1. The V gene's germline CDR1 is SNHLY and CDR2 FYNNEI. J lost 0 bases, V lost 4 bases, and 1 base had no gene match. This CDR3 region has 14 residues.

The CDR3 nucleotides read TGTGCCAGCAGCTTAACCGGGGGTCGGTACAATGAGCAGTTCTTC. Its translation is CASSLTGGRYNEQFF. The chain combines TRBV7-2 with TRBJ2-1, with D tentatively TRBD2 (6 bases). Germline CDR1 SGHTA, CDR2 FQGNSA. CDR3 size: 15 residues. V was clipped by 2 bases and J by 4 bases, with 12 bases between them.

This chain joins TRBV11-1 and TRBJ2-2; the match to TRBD1 covers 8 bases. V shed 3 bases and J 4 bases; nucleotides not matched to a gene: 7. Looked up from germline, CDR1 is SGHAT and CDR2 is FQDESV (reference sequence). CDR3 size: 16 residues. CDR3 in amino acids: CASSFGGQGTTGELFF. The CDR3 DNA sequence: TGTGCCAGCAGCTTTGGAGGACAGGGTACCACCGGGGAGCTGTTTTTT.

This clonotype has more than one count but fewer than ten. V and J are TRBV6-2 or TRBV6-3 and TRBJ1-1, with D possibly TRBD1 on 6 matching bases. Germline V CDR1 and CDR2: MNHEY, SVGEGT. The CDR3 consists of 17 residues. Trimming removed 2 bases from V and 4 bases from J, with 20 bases in between. CDR3 sequence: CASSYLPGGARGTEAFF. The DNA of the CDR3 is TGTGCCAGCAGTTACCTCCCGGGGGGGGCAAGAGGCACTGAAGCTTTCTTT.

Comments on this clonotype: The CDR3 carries no conserved terminal phenylalanine or tryptophan, so it likely arises from a read error. The J gene is TRBJ2-3, the V gene TRBV9; D not resolved. From germline, CDR1 is SGDLS and CDR2 YYNGEE. The CDR3 has 15 residues. CDR3: CASSVSSPGTDTQYL. The CDR3, as DNA: TGCGCCAGCAGCGTTTCCTCACCGGGCACAGATACGCAGTATCTT.

This clonotype was seen more than once but under ten times. The genes are TRBV24-1 and TRBJ1-1; the D is unclear. V lost 4 bases and J 2 bases, leaving 7 bases between the germline ends. Germline CDR1 and CDR2: KGHDR and SFDVKD. The CDR3 is 13 amino acids. CDR3 sequence: CATSEIYNTEAFF. The CDR3 nucleotides read TGTGCCACCAGTGAAATCTACAACACTGAAGCTTTCTTT.

V is TRBV28 and J is TRBJ2-5; D is undetermined. Germline values: CDR1 MDHEN, CDR2 SYDVKM. The CDR3 has 14 residues. V dropped 4 bases and J dropped 2 bases, with 11 bases sitting between them. This CDR3 is CASSSPPGQETQYF. As DNA, the CDR3 is TGTGCCAGCAGTTCCCCCCCAGGACAAGAGACCCAGTACTTC.

This chain connects TRBV20-1 to TRBJ1-2; 7 nucleotides line up with TRBD1. Losses at the gene ends were 6 bases for V and 2 bases for J; bases not matched to a gene: 3. Germline V gene sequence: CDR1 DFQATT, CDR2 SNEGSKA (reference sequence). The CDR3 has 12 amino acids. This CDR3 reads CSAPTGNYGYTF. CDR3 nucleotide sequence: TGCAGTGCCCCGACAGGGAACTATGGCTACACCTTC.

The chain is built from TRBV7-8 and TRBJ1-2, with 8 bases aligning to TRBD1. Per the germline V gene, CDR1 is SGHVS and CDR2 is FQNEAQ. After removal of 5 bases from V and 2 bases from J, the junction contained 19 bases not matched to a gene. The CDR3 totals 19 residues. CDR3 region: CASSRQKTGTGVLNYGYTF. CDR3 DNA sequence: TGTGCCAGCAGCAGACAAAAAACCGGGACAGGAGTTCTAAACTATGGCTACACCTTC.

Ten or more counts support this clonotype. V and J are TRBV9 and TRBJ1-1; D not resolved. Germline CDR1 is SGDLS and CDR2 is YYNGEE. With 0 bases removed from V and 2 bases from J, the gap between germline ends came to 5 bases. This CDR3 is 13 amino acids long. This chain's CDR3 is CASSVAENTEAFF. The CDR3 DNA reads TGTGCCAGCAGCGTAGCAGAAAACACTGAAGCTTTCTTT.